This TCR beta chain was sequenced in a study of blood T cell repertoires in COVID-19. The data were produced by immunoSEQ multiplex PCR, yet TCRdb's version contains in-frame clones alone and is incomplete. The table lists some 180,000 clones, around 85% of them singletons. Germline V gives CDR1 SEHNR, CDR2 FQNEAQ (reference sequence). V lost 5 bases and J 6 bases, leaving 13 bases between the germline ends. The CDR3 covers 13 residues. The sequenced sample consisted of PBMCs or T cells enriched from blood (not recorded which). The chain joins TRBV7-9 to TRBJ2-5; D possibly corresponds to TRBD2 (6 bases). The TCR sequence derives from a man aged 35 to 55 who had recovered from COVID-19. The CDR3 nucleotides are TGTGCCAGCAGCAGCCGGGAGTCAAAGACCCAGTACTTC. This codes for CASSSRESKTQYF.